The source of this T cell receptor (beta chain) is a study of T cell responses to AZD1222 COVID-19 vaccine. Using immunoSEQ multiplex PCR, the repertoire was profiled, and TCRdb retains in-frame clones only, with some absent. The sample lists around 120,000 clones, around 84% occurring once. V lost 1 base to trimming and J lost 2 bases, with 8 bases between them. From germline, CDR1 is SGHNT and CDR2 YYREEE (reference sequence). This CDR3 comprises 14 residues. The V gene is TRBV5-4, the J gene TRBJ2-3; D uncertain. This TCR derives from an adult who received the AZD1222 COVID-19 vaccine. Source: peripheral blood, taken 28 days after the second AZD1222 dose. CDR3 DNA: TGTGCCAGCAGCTTGTCCAGCCCCACAGATACGCAGTATTTT. This sequence encodes CASSLSSPTDTQYF.